This section outlines one T cell receptor (beta chain) sequence together with its context. Its antigen is unknown. All the people who gave samples were healthy bone marrow donors. This sample stems from a study of cytomegalovirus exposure and HLA in healthy donors. Whole-study results and caveats: Among immune exposure information, only CMV serostatus was available. Altogether, 164 TCR beta chains were recorded as cytomegalovirus-associated. Earlier analysis yielded a pattern in which most TCR beta V segments were productive about 87% or about 30% of the time.

From germline, CDR1 is LGHNA and CDR2 YNFKEQ. The V gene lost 3 bases and the J gene lost 7 bases, with 13 bases spanning the gap. CDR3 length: 13 residues. PCR used 60 Vbeta primers and 13 Jbeta primers. TCRdb keeps only in-frame clones here, not all; method: immunoSEQ multiplex PCR. This table has about 180,000 clones, 82% appearing once. The chain carries TRBV4-2 and TRBJ2-7; maybe TRBD2 (6 bases). This sequence was found in a man aged 35 to 55 in good health and CMV-seronegative. Sequencing was performed on PBMCs. As DNA, the CDR3 is TGTGCCAGCAGCCAGTCTCCCGCGGGGGAGCAGTACTTC. It specifies CASSQSPAGEQYF.